In its sample, the clone carrying this TCR beta chain was seen a few times. Its antigen remains unknown. PCR used 60 Vbeta primers and 13 Jbeta primers. Method: immunoSEQ multiplex PCR; TCRdb's copy keeps in-frame clones and lacks some. The profile covers 120,000 or so clones, with 15% to 20% appearing a single time and around 2.6% taken by the ten largest. These data are taken from a study of cytomegalovirus exposure and HLA in healthy donors. Germline assignment: CDR1 LNHNV and CDR2 YYDKDF (reference sequence). The ends were cut back, 1 base at V and 0 bases at J, with 9 bases in the middle. The CDR3 length is 16 residues. Notes on the study in general: TCR association rates varied by HLA locus in a later analysis, with DRB1 highest and HLA-C lowest.

The receptor was derived from a female donor in good health and CMV-seropositive. The chain employs TRBV15 and TRBJ2-2; D is uncertain. The sample taken for sequencing was PBMCs. This CDR3 reads CATSRGALTNTGELFF. CDR3 DNA: TGTGCCACCAGCAGAGGGGCGCTGACGAACACCGGGGAGCTGTTTTTT.